These 3 T cell receptor beta chains came from one sample sequenced in a study of cytomegalovirus exposure and HLA in healthy donors. PCR used 60 Vbeta primers and 13 Jbeta primers. The method was immunoSEQ multiplex PCR; TCRdb's version includes in-frame clones alone and lacks a portion of them. The table lists 100,000 to 150,000 clones, about 79% of them singletons. The source material was PBMCs. These receptors all stem from a woman under 30 in good health and CMV-seropositive.

The V gene is TRBV6-1, the J gene TRBJ2-7, with TRBD2 as a possible D gene (5 bases). V lost 1 base and J 2 bases, leaving 9 bases between the germline ends. CDR1 is MNHNS and CDR2 is SASEGT in the germline V gene. The CDR3 covers 14 residues. CDR3 sequence reads: CASSEGRVTYEQYF. CDR3 DNA: TGTGCCAGCAGTGAAGGGCGGGTTACCTACGAGCAGTACTTC.

The rearrangement joins TRBV7-9 to TRBJ2-7; D gene ambiguous. Germline V gene data show CDR1 as SEHNR and CDR2 as FQNEAQ (reference sequence). V lost 5 bases and J lost 3, with 11 bases in between. This CDR3 is 13 amino acids long. The CDR3 nucleotides read TGTGCCAGCAGCCCGCAACCCAGCTACGAGCAGTACTTC. Protein product: CASSPQPSYEQYF. Supplemented by reference TRBV7-9 and TRBJ2-7, the full variable domain reads DTGVSQNPRHKITKRGQNVTFRCDPISEHNRLYWYRQTLGQGPEFLTYFQNEAQLEKSRLLSDRFSAERPKGSFSTLEIQRTEQGDSAMYLCASSPQPSYEQYFGPGTRLTVT.

The chain recombines TRBV11-3 with TRBJ2-3; 8 positions agree with TRBD2. Looked up from germline, CDR1 is SGHNT and CDR2 is YENEEA. The CDR3 sequence is 17 residues long. J lost 2 bases, V lost 1 base, and 8 bases had no gene match. The CDR3 coding sequence is TGTGCCAGCAGCTTAGGAGTAGCGGGGACCTACACAGATACGCAGTATTTT. It yields the protein CASSLGVAGTYTDTQYF.